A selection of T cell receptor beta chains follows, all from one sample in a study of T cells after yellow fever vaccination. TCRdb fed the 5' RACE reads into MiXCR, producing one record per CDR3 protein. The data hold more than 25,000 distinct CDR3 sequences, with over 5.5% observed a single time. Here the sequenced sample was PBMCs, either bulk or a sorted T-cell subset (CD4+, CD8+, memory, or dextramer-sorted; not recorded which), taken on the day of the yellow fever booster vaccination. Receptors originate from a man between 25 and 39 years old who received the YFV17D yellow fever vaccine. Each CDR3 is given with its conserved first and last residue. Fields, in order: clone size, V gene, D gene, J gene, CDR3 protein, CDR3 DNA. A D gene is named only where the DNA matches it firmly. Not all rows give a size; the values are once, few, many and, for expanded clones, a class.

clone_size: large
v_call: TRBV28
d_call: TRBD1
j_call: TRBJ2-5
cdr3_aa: CASSPGTEQETQYF
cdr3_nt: TGTGCCAGCAGTCCCGGGACAGAACAAGAGACCCAGTACTTC

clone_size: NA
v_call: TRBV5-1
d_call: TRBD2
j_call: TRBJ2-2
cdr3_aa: CASSLGHLAGVWSGELFF
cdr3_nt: TGCGCCAGCAGCTTGGGCCACCTAGCGGGAGTCTGGTCCGGGGAGCTGTTTTTT

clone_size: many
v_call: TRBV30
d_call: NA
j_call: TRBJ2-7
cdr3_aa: CAWSVGGRFNEQYF
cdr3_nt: TGTGCCTGGAGTGTAGGTGGGAGATTTAACGAGCAGTACTTC

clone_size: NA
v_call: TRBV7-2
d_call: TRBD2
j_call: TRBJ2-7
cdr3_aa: CASKKRESYEQYF
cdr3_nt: TGTGCCAGCAAAAAGCGGGAAAGCTACGAGCAGTACTTC

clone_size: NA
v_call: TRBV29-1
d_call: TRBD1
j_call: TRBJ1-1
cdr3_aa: CSTAQGVTEAFF
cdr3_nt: TGCAGCACTGCTCAGGGGGTCACTGAAGCTTTCTTT

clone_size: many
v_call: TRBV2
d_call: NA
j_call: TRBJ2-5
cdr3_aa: CASSEVGGGGTQYF
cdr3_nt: TGTGCCAGCAGTGAAGTCGGGGGTGGGGGGACCCAGTACTTC

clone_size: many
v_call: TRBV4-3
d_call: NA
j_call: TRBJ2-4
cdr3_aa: CASSQDRVSVNIQYF
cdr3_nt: TGCGCCAGCAGCCAGGACCGGGTATCTGTAAACATTCAGTACTTC

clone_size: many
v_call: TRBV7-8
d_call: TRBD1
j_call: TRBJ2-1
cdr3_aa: CASRPAIGDSNNEQFF
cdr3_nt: TGTGCCAGCAGGCCCGCGATTGGGGACAGCAACAATGAGCAGTTCTTC

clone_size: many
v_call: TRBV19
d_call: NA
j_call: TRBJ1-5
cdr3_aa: CASSGLRGNQPQHF
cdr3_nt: TGTGCCAGTAGCGGCTTACGGGGTAATCAGCCCCAGCATTTT

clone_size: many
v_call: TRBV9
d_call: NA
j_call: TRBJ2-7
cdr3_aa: CASSPAWGEQYF
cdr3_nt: TGTGCCAGCAGCCCCGCTTGGGGTGAGCAGTACTTC